The 21 T cell receptor beta chains below were found in one sample sequenced in a study of patients and donors after allogeneic stem cell transplantation. TCRdb passed the RT-PCR reads through MiXCR, listing each CDR3 protein once. Here the sample spans hundreds of thousands of distinct CDR3 sequences, 13% to 15% being singletons. Material for sequencing was blood, either unsorted or a sorted T cell fraction (not recorded which). The receptors were sampled from a human donor who was either an allogeneic HSCT recipient or a stem cell or donor lymphocyte infusion donor (not recorded which). It is not recorded whose cells these are; they may come from a transplant donor.

The rearrangement uses TRBV20-1 and TRBJ2-1, with 11 bases identical to TRBD2. Germline V CDR1 and CDR2: DFQATT, SNEGSKA (reference sequence). The CDR3 totals 15 residues. V lost 0 bases to trimming and J lost 9 bases; unmatched junction nucleotides: 7. Here the CDR3 DNA reads TGCAGTGCTAGAGATCCCCTAGCGGGAGGATTTGAGCAGTTCTTC. It translates to CSARDPLAGGFEQFF.

The J gene is TRBJ2-3, the V gene TRBV12-3 or TRBV12-4; TRBD2 matches at 8 bases. The ends lost 4 bases at V and 11 bases at J; junction bases unmatched: 2. The CDR3 covers 11 residues. The CDR3 DNA follows: TGTGCCAGCAGTTCTAGCGGGCAGCAGTATTTT. Translating gives CASSSSGQQYF.

This clonotype was observed a handful of times. J is TRBJ2-7 and V is TRBV25-1, with 7 bases aligning to TRBD2. CDR1 and CDR2 (germline): MGHDK, SYGVNS. The CDR3 is made up of 13 amino acids. V trimming: 9 bases; J trimming: 0 bases; junction bases outside the gene matches: 5. CDR3 in amino acids: CASQAGVSYEQYF. The CDR3 DNA reads TGTGCCAGTCAGGCGGGGGTCTCCTACGAGCAGTACTTC.

This clonotype was seen repeatedly, ten times or more. This chain joins TRBV7-2 and TRBJ2-5; D is unclear. Germline values: CDR1 SGHTA, CDR2 FQGNSA. The length of the CDR3 is 13 residues. V was trimmed by 0 bases and J by 4 bases, leaving 6 bases between them. The CDR3 nucleotides are TGTGCCAGCAGCTTAGCCGATGGAGAGACCCAGTACTTC. Protein product: CASSLADGETQYF.

In this sample, this clonotype turned up many times. The rearrangement joins TRBV7-2 to TRBJ1-4; D uncertain. Germline V gene lookup returns CDR1 SGHTA and CDR2 FQGNSA. V was pared by 5 bases and J by 8 bases, with 9 bases between. CDR3 length equals 12 residues. This chain's CDR3 is CASSQVGEKLFF. In nucleotides, the CDR3 is TGTGCCAGCAGCCAAGTCGGGGAAAAACTGTTTTTT.

The chain combines TRBV15 with TRBJ2-7; TRBD2 is a possible D gene (6 bases). The CDR3 covers 15 residues. Trimming left V 4 bases short and J 6 bases short, with 19 bases between. Germline V CDR1 and CDR2: LNHNV, YYDKDF (reference sequence). CDR3: CATSTEKWDSPEQYF. CDR3 sequence (DNA): TGTGCCACCAGCACCGAGAAATGGGACTCCCCCGAGCAGTACTTC.

The chain links TRBV5-6 to TRBJ1-1; 8 positions agree with TRBD1. CDR1 and CDR2 from the germline V gene are SGHDT and YYEEEE. The CDR3 runs to 15 residues. V trimming: 2 bases; J trimming: 5 bases; junction bases outside the gene matches: 8. CDR3 sequence reads: CASSFLQGAVTEAFF. Written as DNA, the CDR3 is TGTGCCAGCAGCTTTTTGCAGGGGGCTGTGACTGAAGCTTTCTTT.

This clonotype was seen a few times. The chain recombines TRBV24-1 with TRBJ2-7; D possibly matches TRBD1 or TRBD2 (5 bases each). The CDR3 has 12 amino acids. The ends were cut back, 0 bases at V and 7 bases at J, with 6 bases in the middle. Per germline, CDR1 KGHDR and CDR2 SFDVKD. CDR3 nucleotide sequence: TGTGCCACCAGTGATTTGTGGGGGGAGCAGTACTTC. This encodes CATSDLWGEQYF.

Only a few counts were recorded for this clonotype. V usage is TRBV29-1 and J usage is TRBJ2-3; the D gene is possibly TRBD2 (5 bases). The CDR3 contains 13 residues. Looked up from germline, CDR1 is SQVTM and CDR2 is ANQGSEA. V was clipped by 7 bases and J by 6 bases, with 17 bases between them. CDR3 nucleotide sequence: TGCAGCGGACTATCCCGGTCCGGGGATACGCAGTATTTT. This gives the protein CSGLSRSGDTQYF.

This chain links TRBV7-8 with TRBJ2-7, with a weak D call TRBD1 (6 bases). The germline CDR1 and CDR2 sequences are SGHVS and FQNEAQ. The CDR3 covers 15 residues. Trimming shortened V by 6 bases and J by 0 bases, and 15 bases separated the two germline ends. Here the CDR3 reads CASRLRDTSSYEQYF. Written as DNA, the CDR3 is TGTGCCAGCAGATTACGGGACACATCCTCCTACGAGCAGTACTTC.

The sample holds a few counts of this clonotype. The chain recombines TRBV5-1 with TRBJ2-7; D remains unclear. There are 16 residues in the CDR3. Looked up from germline, CDR1 is SGHRS and CDR2 is YFSETQ. Trimming pared 7 bases from V and 7 bases from J, leaving 27 bases between. Here the CDR3 reads CASARRGTLGTGEQYF. The CDR3, as DNA: TGCGCCAGCGCCCGCCGTGGAACCCTGGGAACTGGGGAGCAGTACTTC.

This clonotype was recorded at least ten times. This rearrangement joins TRBV3-1 to TRBJ2-1; D remains ambiguous. Trimming stripped 0 bases from V and 15 bases from J, with 6 bases between. The CDR3 consists of 10 residues. The V gene's germline CDR1 is LGHDT and CDR2 YNNKEL (reference sequence). The CDR3 region has the DNA TGTGCCAGCAGCCAAGATATTTTGTTCTTC. This gives the protein CASSQDILFF.

This clonotype was detected only a few times. This chain uses TRBV6-1 with TRBJ2-5; 13 bases agree with TRBD2. Germline CDR1 reads MNHNS; CDR2 reads SASEGT. V trimming: 8 bases; J trimming: 1 base; junction bases outside the gene matches: 13. The CDR3 contains 18 residues. This chain's CDR3 is CASFPTGLAGVSQETQYF. DNA of the CDR3: TGTGCCAGCTTCCCGACAGGACTAGCGGGGGTGAGCCAAGAGACCCAGTACTTC.

The genes are TRBV20-1 and TRBJ2-7; 7 positions agree with TRBD2. The CDR3 has 12 amino acids. V shed 3 bases, J shed 3 bases, and the junction held 2 bases outside the gene matches. The germline V gene encodes CDR1 DFQATT and CDR2 SNEGSKA (reference sequence). The CDR3 reads CSASPSGYEQYF. The CDR3 DNA is TGCAGTGCTAGTCCTAGCGGCTACGAGCAGTACTTC.

CDR3 sequence reads: CSATTDSFGYEQYF. CDR3 coding DNA: TGCAGTGCTACTACGGACAGCTTTGGCTACGAGCAGTACTTC. The chain has TRBV20-1 and TRBJ2-7, with TRBD1 as a possible D gene (6 bases). The CDR3 is 14 residues long. Trimming cost V 4 bases and J 3 bases, with 16 bases left between them. In germline, CDR1 is DFQATT, CDR2 SNEGSKA (reference sequence).

V and J are TRBV7-6 and TRBJ2-3, with D perhaps TRBD2 (6 bases). The germline gives CDR1 SGHVS, CDR2 FNYEAQ. The CDR3 has 11 amino acids. V dropped 5 bases and J dropped 10 bases, with 10 bases sitting between them. The CDR3 DNA follows: TGTGCCAGCAGCCCCGGAGGGGCGCAGTATTTT. Protein: CASSPGGAQYF.

The J gene is TRBJ2-4, the V gene TRBV19; 7 positions match TRBD1. The germline V gene has CDR1 LNHDA and CDR2 SQIVND (reference sequence). This CDR3 region has 16 residues. The trim removed 7 bases at V and 2 bases at J, leaving 11 bases unmatched. CDR3 in amino acids: CASTRQGARTKNIQYF. The CDR3 DNA is TGTGCCAGTACCAGACAGGGTGCGAGAACCAAAAACATTCAGTACTTC.

This clonotype showed up many times. This chain links TRBV5-4 with TRBJ1-6; D not certain. The germline V gene has CDR1 SGHNT and CDR2 YYREEE (reference sequence). The CDR3 is 13 amino acids. The V end lost 0 bases, the J end lost 9 bases, and 7 bases lay between the germline ends. The CDR3 loop is CASSLEAGSPLHF. The CDR3 DNA reads as TGTGCCAGCAGCTTGGAGGCGGGTTCACCCCTCCACTTT.

This clonotype was picked up many times. J is TRBJ2-5 and V is TRBV7-9, with D possibly being TRBD1 or TRBD2 (6 bases each). Germline-derived CDR1 and CDR2 are SEHNR and FQNEAQ (reference sequence). V lost 4 bases to trimming and J lost 5 bases, with 17 bases between them. The CDR3 totals 15 residues. Here the CDR3 DNA reads TGTGCCAGCAGCTCCCCCCTGATAGGGGGGGAGACCCAGTACTTC. Translation gives CASSSPLIGGETQYF.

There are a few counts of this clonotype. The chain uses TRBV9 and TRBJ1-5; D gene unclear. The length of the CDR3 is 14 residues. Trimming stripped 0 bases from V and 6 bases from J, with 10 bases between. Germline V gene data show CDR1 as SGDLS and CDR2 as YYNGEE. The CDR3 here is CASSVDSYGQPQHF. CDR3 nucleotide sequence: TGTGCCAGCAGCGTAGACTCTTACGGTCAGCCCCAGCATTTT.

This chain links TRBV6-5 with TRBJ2-7, with 8 bases lining up with TRBD1. The V gene end was trimmed by 0 bases and the J gene end by 2 bases; junction bases not matched to a gene: 0. The CDR3 runs 14 residues. Germline lookup yields CDR1 MNHEY and CDR2 SVGAGI. In nucleotides, the CDR3 is TGTGCCAGCAGTTACTCGACAGGGGCCTACGAGCAGTACTTC. It is translated as CASSYSTGAYEQYF.